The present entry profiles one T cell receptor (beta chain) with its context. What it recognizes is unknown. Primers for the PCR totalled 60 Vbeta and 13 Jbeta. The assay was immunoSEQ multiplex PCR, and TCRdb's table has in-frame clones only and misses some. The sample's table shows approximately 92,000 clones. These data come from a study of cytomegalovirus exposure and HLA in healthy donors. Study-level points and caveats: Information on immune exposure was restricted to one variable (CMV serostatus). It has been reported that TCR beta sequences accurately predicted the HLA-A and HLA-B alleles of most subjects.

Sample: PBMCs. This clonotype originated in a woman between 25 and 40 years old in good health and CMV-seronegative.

The CDR3 loop reads CASSLRDRGFSGNTIYF. The CDR3 bases are TGTGCCAGCAGTCTCCGGGACAGGGGGTTTAGTGGAAACACCATATATTTT. The chain uses TRBV28 and TRBJ1-3, with 11 bases aligning to TRBD1. Germline trimming cut 5 bases from V and 3 bases from J; bases unmatched to any gene: 9. CDR3 length: 17 residues. Germline CDR1 is MDHEN and CDR2 is SYDVKM.